Reported below is one TCR beta chain. What it recognizes is unknown. Constant-region reverse primers amplified full-length variable regions, followed by semi-nested Nested Universal Primer A PCR. Via MiXCR, TCRdb re-called the 5' RACE reads, giving one row per CDR3 protein. The sample records about 40,000 distinct CDR3 sequences, 15% to 20% being singletons. Broader study findings: Tumor memory CD4+ T cell TCR gene usage clustered with blood and lymph node memory CD4+ cells and lymph node naive CD4+ cells.

From germline, CDR1 is SGHRS and CDR2 YFSETQ. The V gene lost 0 bases and the J gene lost 4 bases, with 10 bases spanning the gap. The CDR3 is made up of 15 amino acids. V and J are TRBV5-1 and TRBJ2-2; perhaps TRBD2 as D (5 bases). This sequence originates from a female donor with breast cancer. Sequenced: naive CD4+ T cells sorted from a lymph node. The subset: naive CD4+ T cells, CD4+CD45RA+CD25-. Here the CDR3 reads CASSLALAATGELFF. DNA for the CDR3: TGCGCCAGCAGCTTGGCCCTAGCAGCCACCGGGGAGCTGTTTTTT.